This TCR beta chain was captured in a study of blood T cell repertoires in COVID-19. Study background: From the United States, Italy and Spain came samples of acute and convalescent COVID-19. T cells, B-cell-depleted T cells, or PBMCs supplied cDNA or gDNA.

Germline-derived CDR1 and CDR2 are SGHNT and YENEEA. Unmatched junction bases numbered 5, after V lost 2 bases and J lost 5 bases. This CDR3 spans 14 amino acids. How the authors handled the data: The assay estimated nucleated cells by amplifying reference gene primers. TCRdb's copy holds only in-frame clones and misses some; the assay was immunoSEQ multiplex PCR. That table furnishes V, J and clone size, whereas the DNA furnished D and trimming. There are 97,000 or so clones in the sample; approximately 80% occur only once, and around 4.3% lies in the top ten. The chain employs TRBV11-3 and TRBJ1-1, with TRBD1 matching over 7 bases. The clonotype originates from a human donor in a cohort sampled during active COVID-19. Material for sequencing was peripheral blood. CDR3 bases: TGTGCCAGCAGCTTACAACAGGGGACGACTGAAGCTTTCTTT. Protein product: CASSLQQGTTEAFF.